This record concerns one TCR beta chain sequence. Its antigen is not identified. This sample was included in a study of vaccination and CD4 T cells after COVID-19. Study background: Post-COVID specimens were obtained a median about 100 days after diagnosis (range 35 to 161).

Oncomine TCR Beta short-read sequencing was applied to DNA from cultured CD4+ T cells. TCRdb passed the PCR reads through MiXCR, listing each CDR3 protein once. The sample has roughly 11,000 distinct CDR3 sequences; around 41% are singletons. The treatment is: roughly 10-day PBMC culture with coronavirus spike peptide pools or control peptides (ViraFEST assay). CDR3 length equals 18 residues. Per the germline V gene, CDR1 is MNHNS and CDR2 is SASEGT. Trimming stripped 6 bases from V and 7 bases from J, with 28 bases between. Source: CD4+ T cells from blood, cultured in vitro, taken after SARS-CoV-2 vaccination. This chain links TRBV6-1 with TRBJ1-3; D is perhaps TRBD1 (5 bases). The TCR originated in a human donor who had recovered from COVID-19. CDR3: CASSQGPARPGGHNTIYF. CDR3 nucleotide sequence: TGTGCCAGCAGCCAAGGCCCCGCCCGGCCTGGGGGTCACAACACCATATATTTT.